This note documents a single TCR beta chain sequence. This clonotype was seen only a few times. The specificity of this receptor is unknown. Nothing much larger sits one base from this clone, and base qualities are not available. The library was generated by RT-PCR. Sequenced using an Illumina MiSeq. TCRdb took the public reads, trimmed them with fastp at Q25, ran MiXCR for clone calling and kept in-frame beta chains. Identical CDR3 protein sequences are pooled into one entry, listed with their most common genes and DNA. The sample table shows about 680,000 distinct CDR3 sequences, and around 14% are seen once. The top ten clones comprise 3.6% of the sample. This specimen belongs to a study (dated by TCRdb to about 2016). Via the germline V gene (reference sequence), CDR1 is SGHAT and CDR2 FQDESV. From cysteine to phenylalanine, the CDR3 is 17 amino acids long. The read is trimmed to its CDR3 DNA, 51 bases read in frame from base 1. V ends up 5 bases short and J 3 bases short, with an unmatched junction base count of 13.

This TCR came from a female donor in good health, serving as a healthy control. The sample was memory CD4+ T cells from blood. The V and J segments used are TRBV11-1 and TRBJ1-2; TRBD1 fits 9 bases in the junction. Here is the DNA: TGTGCCAGCAGCCAGATCCCAGGACAGGGGCGTGACTATGGCTACACCTTC. It encodes CASSQIPGQGRDYGYTF.